The following is a TCR beta chain sequence with its context. The antigen is unknown. The germline V and J ends were trimmed by 0 bases and 5 bases, with 16 bases remaining between them. Germline CDR1 is KGHSY and CDR2 is FQNENV. The CDR3 spans 16 residues. Every isolated RNA sample was fully reverse transcribed, so sequencing captured expressed TCRB transcripts. The table came from immunoSEQ multiplex PCR; TCRdb's copy has only in-frame clones and leaves some out. The data contain 620,000 or so clones, around 15% of them singletons. The data were taken from a study of beta chain features in type 1 diabetes. Study findings and constraints: Fewer junction insertions and more nucleotide deletions appeared in type 1 diabetes patients. Whatever favoring of shorter templates PCR might show would apply equally to patients and controls. It was among patients, rather than healthy donors, that naive, central memory and Treg TCRB repertoires appeared more similar.

This clonotype originated in a man aged 18 to 29 in good health. The V call is TRBV16, the J call TRBJ2-5, with a tentative D call TRBD2 (6 bases). Sequenced sample: naive CD4+ T cells from blood. The CDR3 nucleotides read TGTGCCAGCAGCCAATCCTTTGTGACTAGTGCGGAGACCCAGTACTTC. Its translation is CASSQSFVTSAETQYF. The full variable domain, its missing parts supplied by reference TRBV16 and TRBJ2-5, is GEEVAQTPKHLVRGEGQKAKLYCAPIKGHSYVFWYQQVLKNEFKFLISFQNENVFDETGMPKERFSAKCLPNSPCSLEIQATKLEDSAVYFCASSQSFVTSAETQYFGPGTRLLVL.